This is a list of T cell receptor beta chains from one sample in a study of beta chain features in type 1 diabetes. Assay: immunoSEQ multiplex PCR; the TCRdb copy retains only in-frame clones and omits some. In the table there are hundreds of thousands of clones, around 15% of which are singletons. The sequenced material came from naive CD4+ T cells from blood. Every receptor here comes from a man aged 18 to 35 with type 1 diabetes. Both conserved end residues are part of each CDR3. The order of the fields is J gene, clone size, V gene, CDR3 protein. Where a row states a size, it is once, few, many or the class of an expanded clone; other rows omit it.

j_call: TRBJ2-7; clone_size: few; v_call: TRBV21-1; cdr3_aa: CASSKAEMTGGLNCSYEQYF
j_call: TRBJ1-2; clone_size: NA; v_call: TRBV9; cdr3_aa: CASSVAGGYYGYTF
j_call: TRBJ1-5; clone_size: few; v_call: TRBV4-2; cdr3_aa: CASSPGTGMGSNQPQHF
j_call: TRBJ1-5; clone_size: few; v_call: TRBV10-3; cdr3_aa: CAIRQTLNQPQHF
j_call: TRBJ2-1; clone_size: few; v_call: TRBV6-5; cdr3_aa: CASSSSPYEQFF
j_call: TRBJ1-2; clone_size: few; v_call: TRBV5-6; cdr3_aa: CASSLAGRGNYGYTF
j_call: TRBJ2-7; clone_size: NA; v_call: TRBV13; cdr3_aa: CASSRVGYEQYF
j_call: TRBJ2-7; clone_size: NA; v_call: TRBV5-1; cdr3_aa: CASSWSRDSTYEQYF
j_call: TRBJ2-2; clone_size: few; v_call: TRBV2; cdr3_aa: CASSPRGELFF
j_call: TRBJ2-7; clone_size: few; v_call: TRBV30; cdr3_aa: CAWSTGRYEQYF
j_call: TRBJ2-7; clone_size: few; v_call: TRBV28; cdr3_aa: CASAKGTVAYEQYF
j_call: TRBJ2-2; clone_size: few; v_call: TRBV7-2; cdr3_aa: CASTYLIGGGAHTGELFF
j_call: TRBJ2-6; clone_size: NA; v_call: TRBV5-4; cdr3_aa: CASRVFDGSGANVLTF
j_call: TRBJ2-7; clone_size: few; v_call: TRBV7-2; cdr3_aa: CASSPQAGSSYEQYF
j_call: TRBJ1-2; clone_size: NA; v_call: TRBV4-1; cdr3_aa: CASSPSLKGADNYGYTF
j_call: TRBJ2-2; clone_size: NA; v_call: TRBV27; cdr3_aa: CASIPLFDANTGELFF
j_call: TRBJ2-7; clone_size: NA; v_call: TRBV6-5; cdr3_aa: CASSSPAVYEQYF
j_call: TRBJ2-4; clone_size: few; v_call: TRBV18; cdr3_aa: CASSPPASSTKNIQYF
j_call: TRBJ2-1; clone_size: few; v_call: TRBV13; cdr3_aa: CASSPSGRGYNEQFF
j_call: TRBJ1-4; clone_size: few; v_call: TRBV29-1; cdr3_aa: CSVRTATNEKLFF
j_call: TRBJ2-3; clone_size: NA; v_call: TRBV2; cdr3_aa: CASSHREGRTDTQYF
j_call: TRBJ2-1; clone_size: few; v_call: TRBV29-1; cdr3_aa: CSVVYAASSYNEQFF
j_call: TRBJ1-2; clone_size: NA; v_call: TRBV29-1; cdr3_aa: CSAVSGQGTYGYTF
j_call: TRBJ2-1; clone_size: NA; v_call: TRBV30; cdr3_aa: CAWRPDRSEQFF
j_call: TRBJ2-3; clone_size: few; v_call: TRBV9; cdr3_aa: CASSVGVSGSSTDTQYF
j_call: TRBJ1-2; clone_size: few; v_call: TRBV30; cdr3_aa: CAWSAHGASGGRGYTF
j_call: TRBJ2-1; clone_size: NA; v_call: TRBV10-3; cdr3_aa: CAIRQGTDNEQFF
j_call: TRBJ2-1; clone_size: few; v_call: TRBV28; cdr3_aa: CASSYPHEQFF
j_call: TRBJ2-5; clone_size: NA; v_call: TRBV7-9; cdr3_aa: CASSFSGEETQYF
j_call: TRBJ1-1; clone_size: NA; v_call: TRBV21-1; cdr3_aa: CASSPGAEAFF
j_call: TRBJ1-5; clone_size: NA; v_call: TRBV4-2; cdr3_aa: CASSLYTDSNQPQHF
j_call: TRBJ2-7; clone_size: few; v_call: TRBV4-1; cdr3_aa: CASSQVSGQVYEQYF
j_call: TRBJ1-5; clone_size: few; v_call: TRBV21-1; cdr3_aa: CASSKAISDQPQHF
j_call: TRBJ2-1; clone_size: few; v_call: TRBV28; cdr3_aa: CASSRRLGTLAYNEQFF
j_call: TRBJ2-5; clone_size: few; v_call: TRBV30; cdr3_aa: CAWEVGGLQETQYF
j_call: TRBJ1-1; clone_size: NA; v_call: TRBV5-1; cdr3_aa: CASSSEPNTEAFF
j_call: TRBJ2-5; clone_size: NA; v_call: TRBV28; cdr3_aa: CASSFSGGEETQYF
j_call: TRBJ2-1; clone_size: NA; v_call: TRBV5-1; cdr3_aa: CASSSSGPHNEQFF
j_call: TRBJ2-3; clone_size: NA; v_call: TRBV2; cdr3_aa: CASGALGTSTDTQYF
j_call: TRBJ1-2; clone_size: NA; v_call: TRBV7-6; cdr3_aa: CASSTGVGARNGYTF
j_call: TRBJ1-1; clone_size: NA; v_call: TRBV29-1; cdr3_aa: CSTRQGEKYTEAFF
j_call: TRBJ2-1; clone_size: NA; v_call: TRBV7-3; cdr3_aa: CASSLSGSSYNEQFF
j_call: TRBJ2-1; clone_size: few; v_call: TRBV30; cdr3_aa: CAWNIDEGVEQFF
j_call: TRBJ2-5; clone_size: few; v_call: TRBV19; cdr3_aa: CASSISNQETQYF
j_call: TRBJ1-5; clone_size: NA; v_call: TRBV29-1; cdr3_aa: CSVGTGVAGMEHF
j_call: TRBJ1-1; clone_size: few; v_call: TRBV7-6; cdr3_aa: CASTLSGEFTEAFF
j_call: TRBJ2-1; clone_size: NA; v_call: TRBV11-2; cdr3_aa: CASSLSLRGSEYNEQFF
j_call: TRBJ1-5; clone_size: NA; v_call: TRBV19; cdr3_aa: CASSEQASNQPQHF
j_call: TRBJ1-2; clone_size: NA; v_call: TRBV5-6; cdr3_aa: CASNRLGGGRSYGYTF
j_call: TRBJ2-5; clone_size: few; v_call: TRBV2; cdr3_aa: CASSPGLEETQYF
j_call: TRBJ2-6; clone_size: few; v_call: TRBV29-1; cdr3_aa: CSVGPGQGANVLTF
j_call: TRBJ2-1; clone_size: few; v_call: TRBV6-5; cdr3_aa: CASSWQKLYNEQFF
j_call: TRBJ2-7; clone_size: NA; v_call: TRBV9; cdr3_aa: CASSVSPPVAGGINEQYF
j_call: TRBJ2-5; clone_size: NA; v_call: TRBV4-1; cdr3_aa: CASSHPRGLAGGRTSQETQYF
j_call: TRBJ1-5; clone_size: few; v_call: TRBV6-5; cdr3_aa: CASSQTGFSNQPQHF
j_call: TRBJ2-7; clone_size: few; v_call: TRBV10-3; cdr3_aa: CAISDTSTTYEQYF
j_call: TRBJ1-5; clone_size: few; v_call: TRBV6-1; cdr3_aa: CASSAPSGELSNQPQHF
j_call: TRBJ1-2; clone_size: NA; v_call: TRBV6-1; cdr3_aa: CASSEWAGKVSDYGYTF
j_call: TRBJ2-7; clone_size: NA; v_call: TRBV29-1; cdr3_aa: CSVGQARSYEQYF
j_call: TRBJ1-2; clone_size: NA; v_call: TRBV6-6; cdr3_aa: CASWDGTNYGYTF